The source of this T cell receptor (beta chain) is a study of cytomegalovirus exposure and HLA in healthy donors. Turning to the study itself: As released early, the data held some 80 million unique TCRs from HLA-typed donors.

Regarding this clone: What it recognizes is unknown.

General study results and limits: Available immune exposure information covered CMV serostatus only.

Looked up from germline, CDR1 is PRHDT and CDR2 is FYEKMQ (reference sequence). After removal of 4 bases from V and 1 base from J, the junction contained 2 bases not matched to a gene. CDR3 length: 14 amino acids. PCR involved 60 Vbeta and 13 Jbeta primers. Original processing methods: In a later analysis, of about 80 million unique beta chains, roughly 9.9 million appeared in at least two donors. The method was immunoSEQ multiplex PCR; TCRdb's version includes in-frame clones alone and lacks a portion of them. Clone size and the V and J calls come from that table; the DNA yielded D and trimming. The repertoire holds around 120,000 clones, with around 86% as singletons.

The source is a man younger than 30 in good health and CMV-seronegative. The sequencing sample was made of PBMCs. V and J are TRBV13 and TRBJ2-7, with 9 bases identical to TRBD1. The CDR3 protein is CASSWDRVSYEQYF. CDR3 DNA: TGTGCCAGCAGCTGGGACAGGGTATCCTACGAGCAGTACTTC.